This T cell receptor (beta chain) was found in a study of technical replicates of blood from a handful of donors. CDR3 length equals 15 residues. V lost 2 bases to trimming and J lost 4 bases; unmatched junction nucleotides: 5. Germline V gene data show CDR1 as MNHEY and CDR2 as SVGAGI. Sequenced by immunoSEQ multiplex PCR; TCRdb stores in-frame clones only, minus some. The sample carries almost 85,000 clones, around 97% recorded once. The chain uses TRBV6-5 and TRBJ2-1, with 7 positions matching TRBD2. The sequence derives from a human donor in good health. The material sequenced was T cells isolated from PBMCs. This CDR3 reads CASSYVAGVYNEQFF. CDR3 bases: TGTGCCAGCAGTTACGTAGCGGGTGTATACAATGAGCAGTTCTTC.